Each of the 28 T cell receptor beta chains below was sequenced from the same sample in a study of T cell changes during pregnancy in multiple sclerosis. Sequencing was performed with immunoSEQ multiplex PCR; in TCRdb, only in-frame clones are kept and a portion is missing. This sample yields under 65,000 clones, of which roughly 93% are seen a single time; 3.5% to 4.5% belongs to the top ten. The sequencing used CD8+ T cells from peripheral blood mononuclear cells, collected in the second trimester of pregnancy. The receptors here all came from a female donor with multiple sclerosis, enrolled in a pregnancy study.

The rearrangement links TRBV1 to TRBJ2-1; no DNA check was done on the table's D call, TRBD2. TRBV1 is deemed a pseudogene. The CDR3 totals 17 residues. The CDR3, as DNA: TGCACCAGCAGCCTATGCTTCCTAGCGGCCTCCTACAATGAGCAGTTCTTC. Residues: CTSSLCFLAASYNEQFF.

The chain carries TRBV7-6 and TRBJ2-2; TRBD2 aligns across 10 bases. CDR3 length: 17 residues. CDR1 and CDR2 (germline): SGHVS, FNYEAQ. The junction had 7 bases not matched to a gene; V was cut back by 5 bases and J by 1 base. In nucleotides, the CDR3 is TGTGCCAGCAGCGCATGGCCTAGCGGGGGGAACACCGGGGAGCTGTTTTTT. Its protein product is CASSAWPSGGNTGELFF.

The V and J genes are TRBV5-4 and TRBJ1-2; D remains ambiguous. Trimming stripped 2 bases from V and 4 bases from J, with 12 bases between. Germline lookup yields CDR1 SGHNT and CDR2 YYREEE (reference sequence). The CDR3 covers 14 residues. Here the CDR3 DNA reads TGTGCCAGCAGCTTAAAGTCCGACTTCTATGGCTACACCTTC. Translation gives CASSLKSDFYGYTF.

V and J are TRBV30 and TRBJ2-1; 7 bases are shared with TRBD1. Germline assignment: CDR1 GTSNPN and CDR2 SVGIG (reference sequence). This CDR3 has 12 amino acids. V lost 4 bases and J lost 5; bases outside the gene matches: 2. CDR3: CAWTGGDNEQFF. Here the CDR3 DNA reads TGTGCCTGGACAGGGGGTGACAATGAGCAGTTCTTC.

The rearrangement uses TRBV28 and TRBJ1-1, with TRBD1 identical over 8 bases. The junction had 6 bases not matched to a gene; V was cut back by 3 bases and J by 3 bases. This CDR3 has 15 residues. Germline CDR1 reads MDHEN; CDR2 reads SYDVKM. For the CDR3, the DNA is TGTGCCAGCAGTTTCCGACAGGGGTTATACACTGAAGCTTTCTTT. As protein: CASSFRQGLYTEAFF.

The CDR3 region has the DNA TGTGCCAGCAGCTTTGGGGGGATCAACGAGCAGTACTTC. Translated: CASSFGGINEQYF. The chain is built from TRBV5-4 and TRBJ2-7, with D maybe TRBD2 (6 bases). This CDR3 has 13 amino acids. V dropped 2 bases and J dropped 5 bases, with 11 bases sitting between them. Looked up from germline, CDR1 is SGHNT and CDR2 is YYREEE (reference sequence).

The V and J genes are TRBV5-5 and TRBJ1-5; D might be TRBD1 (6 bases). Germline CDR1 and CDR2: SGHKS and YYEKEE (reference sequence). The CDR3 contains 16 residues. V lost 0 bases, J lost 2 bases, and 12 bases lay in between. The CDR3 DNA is TGTGCCAGCAGCTTGGGTCTGGGACATGGCAATCAGCCCCAGCATTTT. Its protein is CASSLGLGHGNQPQHF.

CDR3 amino acids: CASSQEEGPKGTEAFF. The DNA of the CDR3 is TGCGCCAGCAGCCAAGAGGAAGGCCCAAAGGGGACTGAAGCTTTCTTT. The rearrangement links TRBV4-1 to TRBJ1-1; TRBD1 is a possible D gene (5 bases). This CDR3 has 16 residues. Between the trimmed V and J ends, which lost 0 bases and 5 bases, there was a span of 16 bases. Per the germline V gene, CDR1 is MGHRA and CDR2 is YSYEKL.

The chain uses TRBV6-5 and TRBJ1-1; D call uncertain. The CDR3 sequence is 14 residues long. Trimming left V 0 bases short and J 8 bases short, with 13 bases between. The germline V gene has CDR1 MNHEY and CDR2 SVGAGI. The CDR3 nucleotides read TGTGCCAGCAGTTACTCGGGCAGCGGCGGAGAAGCTTTCTTT. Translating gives CASSYSGSGGEAFF.

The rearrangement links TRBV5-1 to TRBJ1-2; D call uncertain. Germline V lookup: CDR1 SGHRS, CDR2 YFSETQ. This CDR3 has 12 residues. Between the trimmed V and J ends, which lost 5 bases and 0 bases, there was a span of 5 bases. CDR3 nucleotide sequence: TGCGCCAGCAGAAGCGCTAACTATGGCTACACCTTC. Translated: CASRSANYGYTF.

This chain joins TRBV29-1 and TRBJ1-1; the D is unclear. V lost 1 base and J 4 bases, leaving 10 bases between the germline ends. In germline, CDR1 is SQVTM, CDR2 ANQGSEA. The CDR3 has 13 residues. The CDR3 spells CSVEGVGVTEAFF. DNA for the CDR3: TGCAGCGTTGAAGGGGTGGGAGTCACTGAAGCTTTCTTT.

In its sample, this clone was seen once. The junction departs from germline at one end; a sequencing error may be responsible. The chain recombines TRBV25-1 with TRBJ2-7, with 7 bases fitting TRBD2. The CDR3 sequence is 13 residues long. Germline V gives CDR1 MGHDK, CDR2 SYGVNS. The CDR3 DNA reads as TGTGCCAGCAGTCCAGCTAGCGGTCCTATCAGTGACTTC. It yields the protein CASSPASGPISDF.

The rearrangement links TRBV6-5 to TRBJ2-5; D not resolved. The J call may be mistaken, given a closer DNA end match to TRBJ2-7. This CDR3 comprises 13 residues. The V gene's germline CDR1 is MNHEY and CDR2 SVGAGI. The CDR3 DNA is TGTGCCAGCAGTTCCAATGGGCGAGACGAGCAGTACTTC. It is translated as CASSSNGRDEQYF.

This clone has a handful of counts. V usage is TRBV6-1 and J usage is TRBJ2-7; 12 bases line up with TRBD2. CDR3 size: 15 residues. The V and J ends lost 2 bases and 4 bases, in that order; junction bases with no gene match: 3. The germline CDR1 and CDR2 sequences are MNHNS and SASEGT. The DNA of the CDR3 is TGTGCCAGCAGTGAAATCACTAGCGGGAGGTACGAGCAGTACTTC. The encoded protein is CASSEITSGRYEQYF.

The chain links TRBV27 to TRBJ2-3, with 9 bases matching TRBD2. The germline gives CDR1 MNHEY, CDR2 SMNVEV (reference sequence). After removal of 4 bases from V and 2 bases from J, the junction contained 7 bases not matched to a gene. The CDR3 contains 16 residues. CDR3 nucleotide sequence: TGTGCCAGCAGTTCCGGGACTAGCTGGGACACAGATACGCAGTATTTT. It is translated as CASSSGTSWDTDTQYF.

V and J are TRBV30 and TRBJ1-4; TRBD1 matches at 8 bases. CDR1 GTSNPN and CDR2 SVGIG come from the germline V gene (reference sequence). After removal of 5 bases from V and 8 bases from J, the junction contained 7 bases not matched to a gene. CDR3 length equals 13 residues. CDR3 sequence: CAWGQGISEKLFF. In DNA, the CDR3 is TGTGCCTGGGGACAGGGAATAAGCGAAAAACTGTTTTTT.

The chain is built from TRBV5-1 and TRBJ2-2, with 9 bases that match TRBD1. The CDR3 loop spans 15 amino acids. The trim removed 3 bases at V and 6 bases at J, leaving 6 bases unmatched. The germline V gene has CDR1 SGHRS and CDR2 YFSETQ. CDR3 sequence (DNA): TGCGCCAGCAGCTCCGGGACAGGGTCCGCCGGGGAGCTGTTTTTT. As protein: CASSSGTGSAGELFF.

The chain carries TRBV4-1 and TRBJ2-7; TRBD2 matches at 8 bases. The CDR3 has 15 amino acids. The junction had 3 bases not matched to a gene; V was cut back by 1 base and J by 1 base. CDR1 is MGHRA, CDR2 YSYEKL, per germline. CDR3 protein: CASSQGGGGSYEQYF. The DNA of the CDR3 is TGCGCCAGCAGCCAAGGAGGCGGGGGGTCCTACGAGCAGTACTTC.

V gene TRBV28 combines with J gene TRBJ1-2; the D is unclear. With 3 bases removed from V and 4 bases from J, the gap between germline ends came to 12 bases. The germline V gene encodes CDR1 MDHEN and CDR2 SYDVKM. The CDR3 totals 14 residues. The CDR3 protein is CASSFEGTGYGYTF. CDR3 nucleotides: TGTGCCAGCAGTTTTGAGGGTACGGGCTATGGCTACACCTTC.

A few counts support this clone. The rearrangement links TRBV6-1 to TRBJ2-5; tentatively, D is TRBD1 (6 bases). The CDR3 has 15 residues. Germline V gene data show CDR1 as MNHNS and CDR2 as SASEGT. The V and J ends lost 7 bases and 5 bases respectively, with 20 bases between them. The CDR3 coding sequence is TGTGCCAGCACCCTGATGGAGTCAGGGGCGGAGACCCAGTACTTC. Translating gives CASTLMESGAETQYF.

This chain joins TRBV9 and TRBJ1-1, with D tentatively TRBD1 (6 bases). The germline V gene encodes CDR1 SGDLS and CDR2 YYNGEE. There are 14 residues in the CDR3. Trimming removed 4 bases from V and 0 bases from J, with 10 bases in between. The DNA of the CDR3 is TGTGCCAGCAGCCCGACAGGCATGAACACTGAAGCTTTCTTT. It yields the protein CASSPTGMNTEAFF.

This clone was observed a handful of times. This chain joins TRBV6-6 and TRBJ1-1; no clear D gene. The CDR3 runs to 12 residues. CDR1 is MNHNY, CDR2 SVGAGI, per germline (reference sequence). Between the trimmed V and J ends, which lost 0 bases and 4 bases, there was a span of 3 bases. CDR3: CASSYSLTEAFF. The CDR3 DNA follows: TGTGCCAGCAGTTACTCTCTCACTGAAGCTTTCTTT.

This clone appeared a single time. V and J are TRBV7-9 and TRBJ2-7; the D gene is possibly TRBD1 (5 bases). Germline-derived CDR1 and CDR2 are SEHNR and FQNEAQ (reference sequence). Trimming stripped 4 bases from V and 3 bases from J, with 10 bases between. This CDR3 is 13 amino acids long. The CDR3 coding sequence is TGTGCCAGCAGCTCAGGGCCACTCTACGAGCAGTACTTC. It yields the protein CASSSGPLYEQYF.

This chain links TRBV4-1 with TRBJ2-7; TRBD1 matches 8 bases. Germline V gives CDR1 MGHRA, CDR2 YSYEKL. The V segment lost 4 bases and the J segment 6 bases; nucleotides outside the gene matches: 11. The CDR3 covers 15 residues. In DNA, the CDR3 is TGCGCCAGCAGCCCATTGGGGACAGGCATAGCCGAGCAGTACTTC. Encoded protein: CASSPLGTGIAEQYF.

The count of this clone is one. CDR3 nucleotides: TGTGCCAGCAGCTTAGGGGGCGAGAATGGCTACACCTTC. It encodes CASSLGGENGYTF. This chain connects TRBV7-9 to TRBJ1-2, with D possibly matching TRBD1 (5 bases). CDR3 length equals 13 residues. Trimming took off 1 base at V and 6 bases at J, with 9 bases between the two ends. Germline CDR1 is SEHNR and CDR2 is FQNEAQ (reference sequence).

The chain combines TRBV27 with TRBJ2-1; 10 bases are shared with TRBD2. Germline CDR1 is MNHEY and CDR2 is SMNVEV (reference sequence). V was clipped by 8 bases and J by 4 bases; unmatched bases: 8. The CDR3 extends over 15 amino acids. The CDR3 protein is CASRSGTSDYNEQFF. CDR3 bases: TGTGCCAGCCGATCCGGGACTAGCGATTACAATGAGCAGTTCTTC.

This CDR3 reads CASSAGTGDGYTF. CDR3 nucleotide sequence: TGTGCCAGCAGCGCCGGGACAGGGGACGGCTACACCTTC. The chain couples TRBV13 to TRBJ1-2, with 10 nucleotides matching TRBD1. Germline V gene lookup returns CDR1 PRHDT and CDR2 FYEKMQ (reference sequence). J was trimmed by 8 bases and V by 5 bases; bases with no gene match: 5. The CDR3 is made up of 13 amino acids.

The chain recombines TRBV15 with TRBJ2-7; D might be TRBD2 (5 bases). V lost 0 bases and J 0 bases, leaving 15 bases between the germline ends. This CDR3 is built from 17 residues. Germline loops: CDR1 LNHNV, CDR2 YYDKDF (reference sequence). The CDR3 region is CATSRDPGEVSSYEQYF. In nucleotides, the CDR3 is TGTGCCACCAGCAGAGATCCCGGGGAAGTTAGCTCCTACGAGCAGTACTTC.